These 4 T cell receptor beta chains originate from one sample sequenced in a study of T cell repertoires in aging, cancer and after chemotherapy. Rearranged V-D-J TRB sequences were amplified with a mixed TRB-A/B primer pool. TCRdb fed the multiplex PCR reads into MiXCR, producing one record per CDR3 protein. This table has 8,500 to 10,000 distinct CDR3 sequences, less than 45% appearing once. TCR beta rearrangements were amplified from peripheral blood genomic DNA. The sequenced sample was blood. These receptors were taken from a human donor in good health.

The V and J genes are TRBV19 and TRBJ1-2; possible D gene TRBD1, 6 bases. The ends were cut back, 3 bases at V and 9 bases at J, with 17 bases in the middle. The CDR3 is 14 amino acids. From germline, CDR1 is LNHDA and CDR2 SQIVND (reference sequence). CDR3 coding DNA: TGTGCCAGTAGTATTGGGGGCGGCATCCAAAGCTACACCTTC. Protein: CASSIGGGIQSYTF.

This clonotype was recorded a few times. CDR3 coding DNA: TGTGCCAGCAGACGACAGACCTACGAGCAGTACTTC. As protein: CASRRQTYEQYF. The chain links TRBV6-1 to TRBJ2-7; D possibly corresponds to TRBD1 (5 bases). This CDR3 is built from 12 residues. The germline gives CDR1 MNHNS, CDR2 SASEGT. Trimming took off 6 bases at V and 2 bases at J, with 8 bases between the two ends.

The V call is TRBV4-3, the J call TRBJ2-7; D unclear. The CDR3 extends over 14 amino acids. V dropped 0 bases and J dropped 6 bases, with 12 bases sitting between them. Germline CDR1 LGHNA, CDR2 YSLEER. The CDR3 protein is CASSQDWSEGEQYF. In nucleotides, the CDR3 is TGCGCCAGCAGCCAAGATTGGAGTGAAGGCGAGCAGTACTTC.

Only a few counts were recorded for this clonotype. The J gene is TRBJ1-2, the V gene TRBV13, with unresolved D. This CDR3 has 13 amino acids. V lost 5 bases, J lost 1 base, and 8 bases lay in between. Germline CDR1 reads PRHDT; CDR2 reads FYEKMQ (reference sequence). CDR3 nucleotide sequence: TGTGCCAGCAGCCTTACACTTAACTATGGCTACACCTTC. Translating gives CASSLTLNYGYTF.